Each of the 20 T cell receptor beta chains below was sequenced from the same sample in a study of patients and donors after allogeneic stem cell transplantation. TCRdb redid the calling of the RT-PCR reads with MiXCR, one entry per CDR3 protein. Among some 230,000 distinct CDR3 sequences, over 12% were seen once, and the ten largest hold around a tenth. The sample comprised blood, either unsorted or a sorted T cell fraction (not recorded which). The receptors come from a human donor who was either an allogeneic HSCT recipient or a stem cell or donor lymphocyte infusion donor (not recorded which). It is not recorded whose cells these are; they may come from a transplant donor.

This clonotype showed up many times. This chain links TRBV19 with TRBJ1-5, with D hard to call. Germline values: CDR1 LNHDA, CDR2 SQIVND (reference sequence). The CDR3 extends over 13 amino acids. V shed 6 bases and J shed 7 bases, with 13 bases lying between them. The CDR3: CASSPVREQPQHF. The CDR3 nucleotides are TGTGCCAGTAGCCCAGTTAGGGAGCAGCCCCAGCATTTT. Supplemented by reference TRBV19 and TRBJ1-5, the full variable domain reads DGGITQSPKYLFRKEGQNVTLSCEQNLNHDAMYWYRQDPGQGLRLIYYSQIVNDFQKGDIAEGYSVSREKKESFPLTVTSAQKNPTAFYLCASSPVREQPQHFGDGTRLSIL.

This clonotype appeared many times. The V call is TRBV29-1, the J call TRBJ2-2; the D gene could be TRBD1 or TRBD2 (5 bases each). CDR3 length equals 14 residues. V lost 5 bases to trimming and J lost 3 bases, with 13 bases between them. Germline V CDR1 and CDR2: SQVTM, ANQGSEA. CDR3 residues: CSVSGGADTGELFF. The DNA for the CDR3 is TGCAGCGTTTCTGGGGGAGCGGACACCGGGGAGCTGTTTTTT.

This clonotype has ten or more counts. The chain joins TRBV4-1 to TRBJ2-5, with D possibly being TRBD2 (6 bases). V lost 2 bases and J lost 10, with 17 bases in between. This CDR3 spans 14 amino acids. CDR1 is MGHRA and CDR2 is YSYEKL in the germline V gene. This CDR3 is CASSQPTGTGDQYF. The CDR3 nucleotides read TGCGCCAGCAGCCAACCAACCGGGACGGGGGACCAGTACTTC.

This clonotype was observed a few times. The rearrangement joins TRBV6-2 or TRBV6-3 to TRBJ1-1; D may be TRBD1 (5 bases). Germline-derived CDR1 and CDR2 are MNHEY and SVGEGT. V was pared by 5 bases and J by 7 bases, with 26 bases between. This CDR3 region has 17 residues. The CDR3 spells CASSGTLSPLGGYEAFF. Written as DNA, the CDR3 is TGTGCCAGCAGTGGGACTCTTTCCCCGCTCGGTGGGTATGAAGCTTTCTTT.

The sample holds many counts of this clonotype. The chain is built from TRBV18 and TRBJ2-7, with D unclear. This CDR3 region has 13 residues. V was trimmed by 2 bases and J by 2 bases, leaving 7 bases between them. Germline loops: CDR1 KGHSH, CDR2 LQKENI. CDR3 protein: CASSPGLTYEQYF. In nucleotides, the CDR3 is TGTGCCAGCTCACCAGGGTTGACCTACGAGCAGTACTTC.

Only a few counts were recorded for this clonotype. The rearrangement joins TRBV6-1 to TRBJ2-7; 10 nucleotides align to TRBD2. The V and J ends lost 6 bases and 0 bases, in that order; junction bases with no gene match: 5. The CDR3 length is 15 residues. Germline loops: CDR1 MNHNS, CDR2 SASEGT. The CDR3 sequence: CASRNSGGTSYEQYF. The CDR3 DNA reads as TGTGCCAGCAGGAATAGCGGGGGGACCTCCTACGAGCAGTACTTC.

This chain uses TRBV2 with TRBJ2-1; D gene unclear. The CDR3 is made up of 14 amino acids. V was shortened by 4 bases and J by 4 bases, with 11 bases between the two germline ends. CDR1 is SNHLY and CDR2 is FYNNEI in the germline V gene. CDR3 coding DNA: TGTGCCAGCAGTGTAGGCGAGATATACAATGAGCAGTTCTTC. Its translation: CASSVGEIYNEQFF. The full variable domain, rest sourced from reference TRBV2 and TRBJ2-1, is EPEVTQTPSHQVTQMGQEVILRCVPISNHLYFYWYRQILGQKVEFLVSFYNNEISEKSEIFDDQFSVERPDGSNFTLKIRSTKLEDSAMYFCASSVGEIYNEQFFGPGTRLTVL.

This clonotype was detected ten times or more. This chain uses TRBV14 with TRBJ2-1, with 7 bases that match TRBD1. The germline CDR1 and CDR2 sequences are SGHDN and FVKESK. The CDR3 is made up of 16 amino acids. Germline trimming cut 2 bases from V and 3 bases from J; bases unmatched to any gene: 7. This CDR3 is CASSQINRGNYNEQFF. CDR3 nucleotide sequence: TGTGCCAGCAGCCAAATAAACAGGGGAAACTACAATGAGCAGTTCTTC.

The genes are TRBV29-1 and TRBJ1-3; D gene ambiguous. Germline CDR1 and CDR2: SQVTM and ANQGSEA. The CDR3 contains 14 residues. V was clipped by 6 bases and J by 2 bases, with 14 bases between them. The CDR3: CSVSWGRAGNTIYF. CDR3 nucleotides: TGCAGCGTCTCCTGGGGTAGAGCTGGAAACACCATATATTTT.

This clonotype has a handful of counts. The rearrangement uses TRBV5-1 and TRBJ1-4; 10 nucleotides agree with TRBD1. After removal of 0 bases from V and 8 bases from J, the junction contained 7 bases not matched to a gene. The CDR3 loop spans 16 amino acids. Germline lookup yields CDR1 SGHRS and CDR2 YFSETQ. The CDR3 sequence is CASSLGSGTGDEKLFF. The CDR3 coding sequence is TGCGCCAGCAGCTTGGGGTCCGGGACAGGGGACGAAAAACTGTTTTTT.

This rearrangement joins TRBV5-8 to TRBJ2-1; 7 bases fit TRBD2. CDR3 length: 14 residues. V dropped 4 bases and J dropped 7; count of bases not matched to a gene: 8. Germline CDR1 reads SGHTS; CDR2 reads YDEGEE. The CDR3 nucleotides are TGTGCCAGCAGCCCTGGACTAGTCTCGAATGAGCAGTTCTTC. As protein: CASSPGLVSNEQFF.

This clonotype was seen only a few times. This chain uses TRBV20-1 with TRBJ2-3; 8 bases are shared with TRBD2. Trimming took 5 bases from V and 3 from J; bases not matched to a gene: 7. CDR1 DFQATT and CDR2 SNEGSKA come from the germline V gene (reference sequence). The length of the CDR3 is 14 residues. CDR3 DNA sequence: TGCAGTGCTCCAAGTAGCGGGGCTACAGATACGCAGTATTTT. It translates to CSAPSSGATDTQYF.

This clonotype was found a few times. The chain links TRBV6-6 to TRBJ1-6, with D maybe TRBD1 (5 bases). The CDR3 totals 12 residues. Germline loops: CDR1 MNHNY, CDR2 SVGAGI (reference sequence). V was pared by 5 bases and J by 7 bases, with 6 bases between. DNA of the CDR3: TGTGCCAGCAGTGGACACAATTCACCCCTCCACTTT. It is translated as CASSGHNSPLHF.

The V call is TRBV4-3, the J call TRBJ2-1; no definite D call. CDR1 is LGHNA and CDR2 is YSLEER in the germline V gene. V lost 0 bases and J 4 bases, leaving 10 bases between the germline ends. This CDR3 is built from 15 residues. CDR3 in DNA: TGCGCCAGCAGCCAAGATCACGGCCCATACAATGAGCAGTTCTTC. Residues: CASSQDHGPYNEQFF.

The V and J genes are TRBV5-4 and TRBJ1-1; D may be TRBD1 (5 bases). There are 11 residues in the CDR3. CDR1 and CDR2 from the germline V gene are SGHNT and YYREEE (reference sequence). V lost 6 bases, J lost 5 bases, and 8 bases lay in between. CDR3 nucleotides: TGTGCCAGCACCGGGGGTACTGAAGCTTTCTTT. Amino acid sequence: CASTGGTEAFF.

For this clonotype: Given a much more abundant clone one base away, this may be a read error. Here the CDR3 DNA reads TGTGCCAGCAGCCAAGGGGGCGCCGGTTATAGCACAGATACGCAGTATTTT. It specifies CASSQGGAGYSTDTQYF. The chain recombines TRBV14 with TRBJ2-3, with TRBD1 as a possible D gene (5 bases). The germline V and J ends were trimmed by 1 base and 0 bases, with 14 bases remaining between them. CDR1 and CDR2 from the germline V gene are SGHDN and FVKESK. The CDR3 is made up of 17 amino acids.

This clonotype was seen many times. The chain joins TRBV19 to TRBJ2-3, with TRBD1 matching over 7 bases. With V trimmed by 9 bases and J by 4 bases, 16 bases remained unmatched. In germline, CDR1 is LNHDA, CDR2 SQIVND (reference sequence). The CDR3 is made up of 16 amino acids. The CDR3 spells CASTSGDRSLPDTQYF. CDR3 DNA sequence: TGTGCCAGCACGTCCGGGGACAGATCCCTCCCAGATACGCAGTATTTT.

This chain connects TRBV20-1 to TRBJ1-2; weak D call: TRBD1 (6 bases). CDR3 length equals 13 residues. Trimming took 5 bases from V and 11 from J, leaving 21 bases between them. Germline CDR1 is DFQATT and CDR2 is SNEGSKA (reference sequence). The CDR3 DNA reads TGCAGTGCTTACGGTACGGGACAACGAATGTACACCTTC. Protein sequence: CSAYGTGQRMYTF.

The chain is built from TRBV6-1 and TRBJ1-5; a weak D match, TRBD1 (5 bases). CDR3 length: 15 residues. Per germline, CDR1 MNHNS and CDR2 SASEGT. V dropped 6 bases and J dropped 0 bases, with 12 bases sitting between them. The chain's CDR3 is CASRRIGDSNQPQHF. DNA of the CDR3: TGTGCCAGCAGGAGGATAGGGGATAGCAATCAGCCCCAGCATTTT.

V gene TRBV6-6 combines with J gene TRBJ2-7, with 9 bases identical to TRBD1. Losses at the gene ends were 5 bases for V and 3 bases for J; bases not matched to a gene: 2. CDR3 length: 13 residues. Germline-derived CDR1 and CDR2 are MNHNY and SVGAGI (reference sequence). CDR3 sequence (DNA): TGTGCCAGCAGTGGGACAGGGTTCTACGAGCAGTACTTC. This translates into CASSGTGFYEQYF.